This T cell receptor beta chain was sequenced in a study of T cell responses to AZD1222 COVID-19 vaccine. Findings of the study overall: The study identified only 6 or 7 AZD1222 recipients as seropositive at baseline.

A remark on this clone: Its antigen is not known.

This CDR3 is built from 15 residues. The germline V and J ends were trimmed by 6 bases and 6 bases, with 15 bases remaining between them. Germline V lookup: CDR1 MNHEY, CDR2 SMNVEV (reference sequence). The table came from immunoSEQ multiplex PCR; TCRdb's copy has only in-frame clones and leaves some out. The data show about 130,000 clones, with roughly 85% seen just once and 7.9% held by the top ten. Source: peripheral blood, taken 28 days after the second dose of the MenACWY control vaccine. This rearrangement joins TRBV27 to TRBJ1-6, with D possibly TRBD1 on 5 matching bases. The clonotype originates from an adult who received the MenACWY meningococcal vaccine as a control. The CDR3 loop is CASRLLTDANSPLHF. The CDR3 DNA reads as TGTGCCAGCAGACTTTTGACAGATGCTAATTCACCCCTCCACTTT.